A single TCR beta chain is shown here with its context. Its target is unknown. The CDR3 is 13 residues long. V shed 6 bases and J shed 3 bases, with 12 bases lying between them. The germline gives CDR1 SGHRS, CDR2 YFSETQ. The protocol was immunoSEQ multiplex PCR, while the TCRdb copy is restricted to in-frame clones and leaves out a portion. Here the sample spans 96,000 or so clones, less than 95% being singletons. A history of autoimmune disease or systemic immunosuppression excluded patients. The data derive from a study of OX40 agonist ivuxolimab in advanced cancers. The wider study: With a range of roughly 23 to 79, age averaged 60 years, and around 80% were male. Overall study findings and caveats: Expanded clones belonging to CD8+ T cells outnumbered, on average, those of CD4+.

The chain recombines TRBV5-1 with TRBJ1-1, with D unresolved. This clonotype was obtained from an adult with an advanced solid tumor such as melanoma, head and neck, liver or kidney cancer. The source material was CD4+ or CD8+ T cells sorted from blood, sampled in a trial of the OX40 agonist ivuxolimab. This chain's CDR3 is CASNLQMDTEAFF. The CDR3 DNA is TGCGCCAGCAACCTCCAGATGGACACTGAAGCTTTCTTT.